The T cell receptor (beta chain) described here comes from a study of T-cell memory formation after mild COVID-19. General study findings and limits: The second-wave clones peaking on day 37 were not confirmed as SARS-CoV-2-specific.

TCRdb reprocessed the 5' RACE reads via MiXCR and lists one record per CDR3 protein. The table has about 340,000 distinct CDR3 sequences, about 20% seen once. Germline values: CDR1 DFQATT, CDR2 SNEGSKA (reference sequence). Deletions cut 4 bases from V and 2 bases from J, with 17 bases between. The CDR3 totals 15 residues. This clonotype came up a few times. Its cognate antigen is unknown. The genes are TRBV20-1 and TRBJ1-2; TRBD1 might be the D (5 bases). The TCR originated in a young man who had mild COVID-19 (a few samples of this study predate the infection). Cell type and time point are not known. Material: PBMCs or a T cell subset sorted from them (not recorded which). The CDR3 DNA reads as TGCAGTGCTAATACCGGGGCCCGGATAAACTATGGCTACACCTTC. Translating gives CSANTGARINYGYTF.